These 21 T cell receptor beta chains originate from one sample sequenced in a study of blood T cell repertoires in COVID-19 (dated by TCRdb to 2018 to 2021). The method was the immunoSEQ multiplex PCR assay. TCRdb's version of the immuneACCESS table is confined to in-frame rearrangements and falls short of the full clone set. An unresolved V gene accounts for under half of the shortfall where checked; the remainder is of unknown origin. The sample includes about 210,000 clones, with about nine tenths observed a single time. 2% to 2.5% of the sample is in the top ten clones. The sequencing sample was made of PBMCs or T cells enriched from blood (not recorded which). The receptors derive from a woman in her 40s with acute COVID-19.

This chain connects TRBV6-2 or TRBV6-3 to TRBJ2-1; tentative D call: TRBD2 (5 bases). V lost 5 bases and J lost 10, with 15 bases in between. Per the germline V gene, CDR1 is MNHEY and CDR2 is SVGEGT. The CDR3 is made up of 13 amino acids. CDR3 DNA: TGTGCCAGCAGTGCCCCACTAGACTGGGAGCAGTTCTTC. Translated: CASSAPLDWEQFF.

This rearrangement joins TRBV13 to TRBJ1-2; 7 bases map to TRBD1. This CDR3 region has 14 residues. V lost 0 bases to trimming and J lost 4 bases; unmatched junction nucleotides: 2. Germline values: CDR1 PRHDT, CDR2 FYEKMQ (reference sequence). CDR3 sequence: CASSLGTGTYGYTF. The CDR3 DNA reads as TGTGCCAGCAGCTTAGGGACAGGGACCTATGGCTACACCTTC.

This sequence joins TRBV19 and TRBJ2-2; maybe TRBD1 (6 bases). Trimming cost V 8 bases and J 6 bases, with 13 bases left between them. CDR1 is LNHDA and CDR2 is SQIVND in the germline V gene (reference sequence). The CDR3 runs 13 residues. CDR3 protein: CASSNREPGELFF. CDR3 bases: TGTGCCAGTTCCAACAGGGAACCCGGGGAGCTGTTTTTT.

The chain employs TRBV7-2 and TRBJ2-2; 9 bases align to TRBD2. This CDR3 is built from 17 residues. V lost 2 bases and J lost 4; bases outside the gene matches: 8. The germline gives CDR1 SGHTA, CDR2 FQGNSA. CDR3 DNA: TGTGCCAGCAGCTTAATGCGGGGGGGCGGTCGCACCGGGGAGCTGTTTTTT. It yields the protein CASSLMRGGGRTGELFF.

The chain has TRBV5-4 and TRBJ2-3, with 9 bases matching TRBD2. The CDR3 consists of 14 residues. V trimming: 1 base; J trimming: 6 bases; junction bases outside the gene matches: 3. Germline lookup yields CDR1 SGHNT and CDR2 YYREEE (reference sequence). CDR3 coding DNA: TGTGCCAGCAGCTTGCGCGGGGGGGTGGATACGCAGTATTTT. Residues: CASSLRGGVDTQYF.

A word on this clone: Within the sample, other DNA sequences also encode this same CDR3. The V and J genes are TRBV19 and TRBJ1-2; 7 bases map to TRBD1. After removal of 8 bases from V and 3 bases from J, the junction contained 6 bases not matched to a gene. CDR1 LNHDA and CDR2 SQIVND come from the germline V gene (reference sequence). There are 13 residues in the CDR3. CDR3 region: CASSPQGDYGYTF. The CDR3 DNA is TGTGCCAGTTCCCCCCAGGGGGACTATGGCTACACCTTC.

The rearrangement links TRBV7-2 to TRBJ2-3; 12 positions match TRBD2. Trimming at V came to 6 bases and at J to 5 bases, leaving 3 bases not matched to a gene. This CDR3 has 14 amino acids. CDR1 is SGHTA and CDR2 is FQGNSA in the germline V gene. In DNA, the CDR3 is TGTGCCAGCAGTCCTAGCGGGGGGGTAGATACGCAGTATTTT. Residues: CASSPSGGVDTQYF.

This chain uses TRBV14 with TRBJ2-5, with 9 bases that match TRBD2. Germline lookup yields CDR1 SGHDN and CDR2 FVKESK. The CDR3 is 18 residues long. Unmatched junction bases numbered 15, after V lost 4 bases and J lost 3 bases. As DNA, the CDR3 is TGTGCCAGCAGCCGCGGGACTAGCTACAGAAAGAACGAAGAGACCCAGTACTTC. Encoded protein: CASSRGTSYRKNEETQYF.

V is TRBV6-5 and J is TRBJ1-5; 8 bases match TRBD1. The V segment lost 5 bases and the J segment 4 bases; nucleotides outside the gene matches: 4. The germline V gene has CDR1 MNHEY and CDR2 SVGAGI. The length of the CDR3 is 14 residues. CDR3 sequence: CASSTRDRNQPQHF. CDR3 coding DNA: TGTGCCAGCAGTACCCGGGACAGGAATCAGCCCCAGCATTTT.

The CDR3 nucleotides are TGTGCCAGCTCAACAAAAGGGATTGGGGGCCGTGACACCGGGGAGCTGTTTTTT. This translates into CASSTKGIGGRDTGELFF. The V call is TRBV18, the J call TRBJ2-2; D is possibly TRBD1 (6 bases). V dropped 5 bases and J dropped 3 bases, with 22 bases sitting between them. CDR3 length: 18 residues. In germline, CDR1 is KGHSH, CDR2 LQKENI.

J is TRBJ1-4 and V is TRBV5-1; 9 bases agree with TRBD1. The CDR3 contains 15 residues. Germline CDR1 and CDR2: SGHRS and YFSETQ. Losses at the gene ends were 2 bases for V and 7 bases for J; bases not matched to a gene: 6. The chain's CDR3 is CASSLYRGLGEKLFF. The DNA of the CDR3 is TGCGCCAGCAGCTTATACAGGGGGCTGGGTGAAAAACTGTTTTTT.

This clone was observed a single time. V gene TRBV6-5 combines with J gene TRBJ1-3, with unresolved D. Germline CDR1 is MNHEY and CDR2 is SVGAGI. V was shortened by 6 bases and J by 2 bases, with 8 bases between the two germline ends. The CDR3 runs to 13 residues. In DNA, the CDR3 is TGTGCCAGCAGGGGGAGGACTGGAAACACCATATATTTT. It codes for CASRGRTGNTIYF.

The rearrangement links TRBV5-1 to TRBJ2-2; D might be TRBD2 (6 bases). The CDR3 totals 15 residues. Trimming removed 0 bases from V and 4 bases from J, with 10 bases in between. Germline CDR1 and CDR2: SGHRS and YFSETQ. The CDR3 reads CASSLVTSSTGELFF. The CDR3 DNA follows: TGCGCCAGCAGCTTGGTAACTAGCAGCACCGGGGAGCTGTTTTTT.

This rearrangement joins TRBV5-6 to TRBJ2-1; D is undetermined. This CDR3 spans 15 amino acids. Germline V gene data show CDR1 as SGHDT and CDR2 as YYEEEE. Trimming cost V 0 bases and J 0 bases, with 7 bases left between them. The CDR3 loop reads CASSLGYSSYNEQFF. In DNA form, the CDR3 reads TGTGCCAGCAGCTTGGGGTACAGCTCCTACAATGAGCAGTTCTTC.

The chain is built from TRBV19 and TRBJ1-2; 7 bases line up with TRBD1. J gave up 13 bases and V 3 bases, and 11 bases lay outside the gene matches. Germline V gene data show CDR1 as LNHDA and CDR2 as SQIVND (reference sequence). The CDR3 spans 13 residues. CDR3 coding DNA: TGTGCCAGTAGTATCGGGGGACAGCCCTCCCCCACCTTC. This codes for CASSIGGQPSPTF. The full variable domain, completed using reference TRBV19 and TRBJ1-2, is DGGITQSPKYLFRKEGQNVTLSCEQNLNHDAMYWYRQDPGQGLRLIYYSQIVNDFQKGDIAEGYSVSREKKESFPLTVTSAQKNPTAFYLCASSIGGQPSPTFGSGTRLTVV.

V gene TRBV18 combines with J gene TRBJ2-3, with a tentative D call TRBD1 (6 bases). V lost 0 bases and J 0 bases, leaving 13 bases between the germline ends. There are 17 residues in the CDR3. The V gene's germline CDR1 is KGHSH and CDR2 LQKENI. This chain's CDR3 is CASSPPGRGTSTDTQYF. The DNA for the CDR3 is TGTGCCAGCTCACCACCAGGTAGGGGGACCAGCACAGATACGCAGTATTTT. The entire variable domain, with the rest obtained from reference TRBV18 and TRBJ2-3, is as follows: NAGVMQNPRHLVRRRGQEARLRCSPMKGHSHVYWYRQLPEEGLKFMVYLQKENIIDESGMPKERFSAEFPKEGPSILRIQQVVRGDSAAYFCASSPPGRGTSTDTQYFGPGTRLTVL.

This clone was picked up a small number of times. The chain links TRBV24-1 to TRBJ1-5, with D perhaps matching TRBD1 (6 bases). Trimming left V 5 bases short and J 6 bases short, with 13 bases between. CDR1 is KGHDR, CDR2 SFDVKD, per germline. CDR3 length: 14 amino acids. CDR3 residues: CATSVGGEGQPQHF. CDR3 coding DNA: TGTGCCACCAGTGTTGGGGGCGAAGGTCAGCCCCAGCATTTT.

This clone has just one count. The chain is built from TRBV19 and TRBJ2-7; TRBD1 agrees at 8 bases. This CDR3 spans 15 amino acids. The junction had 10 bases not matched to a gene; V was cut back by 5 bases and J by 4 bases. CDR1 and CDR2 (germline): LNHDA, SQIVND (reference sequence). DNA for the CDR3: TGTGCCAGTAGTGCCTCGACAGGGGTACGATACGAGCAGTACGTC. It encodes CASSASTGVRYEQYV.

This chain links TRBV5-4 with TRBJ2-6; D is perhaps TRBD1 (5 bases). The CDR3 length is 15 residues. Germline CDR1 is SGHNT and CDR2 is YYREEE (reference sequence). V lost 4 bases to trimming and J lost 0 bases, with 8 bases between them. The CDR3, as DNA: TGTGCCAGCAGCGCCACAGGCTCTGGGGCCAACGTCCTGACTTTC. This translates into CASSATGSGANVLTF.

The chain carries TRBV11-2 and TRBJ1-4, with TRBD1 identical over 9 bases. V was pared by 0 bases and J by 6 bases, with 8 bases of the junction left unmatched. This CDR3 has 17 amino acids. Germline V gene lookup returns CDR1 SGHAT and CDR2 FQNNGV. In DNA, the CDR3 is TGTGCCAGCAGCTTAGAAGGACAGGGGCACGTTTATGAAAAACTGTTTTTT. Encoded protein: CASSLEGQGHVYEKLFF.

This sequence joins TRBV29-1 and TRBJ1-1, with D maybe TRBD1 (5 bases). This CDR3 contains 13 residues. CDR1 is SQVTM and CDR2 is ANQGSEA in the germline V gene. Trimming cost V 2 bases and J 3 bases, with 10 bases left between them. In nucleotides, the CDR3 is TGCAGCGTTGAACGGGGGGTGTACACTGAAGCTTTCTTT. Translation: CSVERGVYTEAFF.